One sample yielded the 24 T cell receptor beta chains listed below, sequenced in a study of beta chain features in type 1 diabetes. Regarding the study as a whole: People with Type 1 diabetes carried modestly yet significantly shorter TCRB CDR3s in all four CD4+ subsets.

No antigen has been identified for these receptors. Every isolated RNA sample was fully reverse transcribed, so sequencing captured expressed TCRB transcripts. Data came from immunoSEQ multiplex PCR; TCRdb stores just in-frame clones and leaves some out. Altogether some 660,000 clones are present, around an eighth being singletons, with the ten largest covering just under 0.04%. The sequenced sample consisted of naive CD4+ T cells from blood. The receptor source for this set is a man between 18 and 35 years old with type 1 diabetes.

The CDR3 sequence: CASSQPQGSRTGELFF. CDR3 nucleotides: TGTGCCAGCAGCCAACCTCAGGGGAGTCGCACCGGGGAGCTGTTTTTT. The genes are TRBV28 and TRBJ2-2; TRBD1 is a possible D gene (6 bases). The CDR3 is 16 residues long. Germline CDR1 is MDHEN and CDR2 is SYDVKM. Trimming shortened V by 6 bases and J by 4 bases, and 18 bases separated the two germline ends.

The chain is built from TRBV27 and TRBJ1-6; possible D gene TRBD1, 5 bases. The ends were cut back, 4 bases at V and 2 bases at J, with 12 bases in the middle. Germline loops: CDR1 MNHEY, CDR2 SMNVEV (reference sequence). CDR3 length: 16 amino acids. CDR3 sequence: CASSSRQNTYNSPLHF. In DNA, the CDR3 is TGTGCCAGCAGTTCTCGACAGAACACCTATAATTCACCCCTCCACTTT.

The chain joins TRBV6-4 to TRBJ2-3; D might be TRBD2 (6 bases). The CDR3 is made up of 13 amino acids. The V gene lost 5 bases and the J gene lost 4 bases, with 10 bases spanning the gap. In germline, CDR1 is MRHNA, CDR2 SNTAGT. CDR3 bases: TGTGCCAGCAGTACAGGCGGGGCAGATACGCAGTATTTT. This codes for CASSTGGADTQYF.

This chain links TRBV7-9 with TRBJ1-5; D possibly corresponds to TRBD1 (5 bases). Trimming pared 6 bases from V and 0 bases from J, leaving 12 bases between. CDR1 is SEHNR, CDR2 FQNEAQ, per germline (reference sequence). This CDR3 is 15 amino acids long. The CDR3 region is CASSSGTFSNQPQHF. In DNA form, the CDR3 reads TGTGCCAGCAGTTCAGGGACCTTTAGCAATCAGCCCCAGCATTTT.

V gene TRBV4-3 combines with J gene TRBJ2-3; no definite D call. This CDR3 has 13 residues. V was clipped by 4 bases and J by 6 bases, with 11 bases between them. CDR1 and CDR2 from the germline V gene are LGHNA and YSLEER. CDR3 region: CASSLEPGDTQYF. Written as DNA, the CDR3 is TGCGCCAGCAGCCTAGAGCCCGGCGATACGCAGTATTTT.

This clone was counted only a few times. This chain uses TRBV4-1 with TRBJ2-6; D might be TRBD2 (5 bases). The V end lost 1 base, the J end lost 4 bases, and 11 bases lay between the germline ends. Germline loops: CDR1 MGHRA, CDR2 YSYEKL. This CDR3 contains 16 residues. DNA for the CDR3: TGCGCCAGCAGCCAAGTTACGGGGAACGGGGCCAACGTCCTGACTTTC. This codes for CASSQVTGNGANVLTF.

This sequence joins TRBV4-3 and TRBJ2-3, with a tentative D call TRBD1 (6 bases). Germline V gives CDR1 LGHNA, CDR2 YSLEER. V lost 0 bases to trimming and J lost 0 bases, with 19 bases between them. CDR3 size: 19 residues. CDR3 sequence: CASSQEDFSPTGSTDTQYF. The CDR3 nucleotides read TGCGCCAGCAGCCAAGAGGATTTCTCCCCGACAGGCAGCACAGATACGCAGTATTTT.

This clone appeared a few times. V usage is TRBV25-1 and J usage is TRBJ1-5; the D gene is possibly TRBD1 (5 bases). V was pared by 1 base and J by 3 bases, with 13 bases between. The CDR3 has 16 residues. CDR1 and CDR2 from the germline V gene are MGHDK and SYGVNS. CDR3 bases: TGTGCCAGCAGTGAATCCGACGGCAGGGTCAATCAGCCCCAGCATTTT. It yields the protein CASSESDGRVNQPQHF.

V and J are TRBV27 and TRBJ2-2, with 8 bases identical to TRBD1. Germline lookup yields CDR1 MNHEY and CDR2 SMNVEV (reference sequence). J gave up 0 bases and V 4 bases, and 1 base lay outside the gene matches. The CDR3 has 15 residues. The CDR3 sequence: CASSSDRANTGELFF. As DNA, the CDR3 is TGTGCCAGCAGTTCGGACAGGGCGAACACCGGGGAGCTGTTTTTT.

This chain joins TRBV7-6 and TRBJ2-1; D gene ambiguous. Trimming took 2 bases from V and 7 from J, leaving 9 bases between them. Germline values: CDR1 SGHVS, CDR2 FNYEAQ. This CDR3 region has 13 residues. CDR3 in amino acids: CASSLRVENEQFF. The CDR3 bases are TGTGCCAGCAGCTTAAGGGTGGAAAATGAGCAGTTCTTC.

This clone was counted between two and nine times. V usage is TRBV7-9 and J usage is TRBJ2-5, with D tentatively TRBD1 (5 bases). Looked up from germline, CDR1 is SEHNR and CDR2 is FQNEAQ (reference sequence). This CDR3 has 14 amino acids. V was pared by 3 bases and J by 1 base, with 9 bases between. CDR3 DNA: TGTGCCAGCAGCTTCGGCAGGGCCCAAGAGACCCAGTACTTC. Amino acid sequence: CASSFGRAQETQYF.

The rearrangement joins TRBV11-1 to TRBJ2-2; no definite D call. The CDR3 is made up of 14 amino acids. V lost 8 bases to trimming and J lost 1 base, with 11 bases between them. Germline V lookup: CDR1 SGHAT, CDR2 FQDESV (reference sequence). CDR3 sequence (DNA): TGTGCCAGCCTCCCGGGCAGGAACACCGGGGAGCTGTTTTTT. It codes for CASLPGRNTGELFF.

This clone has a handful of counts. The rearrangement joins TRBV9 to TRBJ1-4; TRBD1 might be the D (5 bases). The CDR3 extends over 13 amino acids. Germline V lookup: CDR1 SGDLS, CDR2 YYNGEE. Trimming stripped 3 bases from V and 7 bases from J, with 10 bases between. The CDR3 nucleotides are TGTGCCAGCAGCGCCCCCGGGGCTGAAAAACTGTTTTTT. Translation gives CASSAPGAEKLFF.

This clone has a handful of counts. The chain recombines TRBV5-1 with TRBJ2-1, with D possibly being TRBD2 (6 bases). Trimming took 7 bases from V and 6 from J, leaving 14 bases between them. Germline V gene sequence: CDR1 SGHRS, CDR2 YFSETQ. CDR3 length equals 13 residues. CDR3 DNA: TGCGCCAGCTGGGGCGGAGGGTTCAATGAGCAGTTCTTC. It translates to CASWGGGFNEQFF.

This clone came up once. The V and J genes are TRBV30 and TRBJ2-7, with D hard to call. The CDR3 sequence is 14 residues long. The ends were cut back, 3 bases at V and 4 bases at J, with 16 bases in the middle. CDR1 is GTSNPN, CDR2 SVGIG, per germline (reference sequence). The CDR3 region has the DNA TGTGCCTGGAGGAAGAGTTACGGCCCATACGAGCAGTACTTC. Its protein is CAWRKSYGPYEQYF. Filled out from reference TRBV30 and TRBJ2-7, the complete variable domain reads SQTIHQWPATLVQPVGSPLSLECTVEGTSNPNLYWYRQAAGRGLQLLFYSVGIGQISSEVPQNLSASRPQDRQFILSSKKLLLSDSGFYLCAWRKSYGPYEQYFGPGTRLTVT.

The chain uses TRBV30 and TRBJ1-5; D is unclear. The CDR3 is 14 residues long. Trimming took 5 bases from V and 1 from J, leaving 12 bases between them. From germline, CDR1 is GTSNPN and CDR2 SVGIG (reference sequence). The DNA for the CDR3 is TGTGCCTGGCACCTTCGGGGAAGCAATCAGCCCCAGCATTTT. Its protein product is CAWHLRGSNQPQHF.

V usage is TRBV18 and J usage is TRBJ2-1; no reliable D call. V was trimmed by 3 bases and J by 10 bases, leaving 13 bases between them. Per germline, CDR1 KGHSH and CDR2 LQKENI. The CDR3 runs 13 residues. The CDR3 DNA reads TGTGCCAGCTCACCTCTTAGCTACACGGAGCAGTTCTTC. Residues: CASSPLSYTEQFF.

The rearrangement joins TRBV9 to TRBJ1-1; D uncertain. Germline CDR1 is SGDLS and CDR2 is YYNGEE. V was pared by 0 bases and J by 1 base, with 10 bases between. The CDR3 has 15 residues. CDR3 loop: CASSVALGSNTEAFF. CDR3 DNA sequence: TGTGCCAGCAGCGTAGCTCTCGGATCGAACACTGAAGCTTTCTTT. Supplemented by reference TRBV9 and TRBJ1-1, the full variable domain reads DSGVTQTPKHLITATGQRVTLRCSPRSGDLSVYWYQQSLDQGLQFLIQYYNGEERAKGNILERFSAQQFPDLHSELNLSSLELGDSALYFCASSVALGSNTEAFFGQGTRLTVV.

The gene calls are TRBV7-2 and TRBJ2-3; weak D call: TRBD2 (5 bases). The germline V gene has CDR1 SGHTA and CDR2 FQGNSA. V lost 6 bases, J lost 0 bases, and 16 bases lay in between. The CDR3 is 16 amino acids. This CDR3 reads CASSFIPGKSTDTQYF. The CDR3 DNA is TGTGCCAGCAGTTTCATACCGGGGAAGAGCACAGATACGCAGTATTTT.

This chain joins TRBV7-2 and TRBJ1-1; no clear D gene. Trimming took off 1 base at V and 5 bases at J, with 11 bases between the two ends. Germline V gene data show CDR1 as SGHTA and CDR2 as FQGNSA. The CDR3 is 14 residues long. This CDR3 is CASSLVEGWTEAFF. CDR3 DNA sequence: TGTGCCAGCAGCTTAGTAGAGGGTTGGACTGAAGCTTTCTTT.

This clone has just a few counts. This chain links TRBV18 with TRBJ2-1; the D is unclear. The CDR3 is 11 amino acids. Trimming took off 3 bases at V and 6 bases at J, with 3 bases between the two ends. Looked up from germline, CDR1 is KGHSH and CDR2 is LQKENI. CDR3 bases: TGTGCCAGCTCACCGGCCAATGAGCAGTTCTTC. This translates into CASSPANEQFF.

This chain links TRBV6-1 with TRBJ2-5, with D possibly being TRBD1 (6 bases). Per germline, CDR1 MNHNS and CDR2 SASEGT. V dropped 5 bases and J dropped 0 bases, with 10 bases sitting between them. The CDR3 is 14 amino acids. The chain's CDR3 is CASSITGYQETQYF. As DNA, the CDR3 is TGTGCCAGCAGTATTACAGGGTACCAAGAGACCCAGTACTTC.

This chain connects TRBV11-2 to TRBJ1-5; D is unresolved. V was shortened by 5 bases and J by 2 bases, with 10 bases between the two germline ends. Germline V lookup: CDR1 SGHAT, CDR2 FQNNGV. The length of the CDR3 is 14 residues. CDR3 protein: CASSPPVGNQPQHF. As DNA, the CDR3 is TGTGCCAGCAGCCCCCCGGTGGGCAATCAGCCCCAGCATTTT. Variable domain in full (rest from reference TRBV11-2 and TRBJ1-5): EAGVAQSPRYKIIEKRQSVAFWCNPISGHATLYWYQQILGQGPKLLIQFQNNGVVDDSQLPKDRFSAERLKGVDSTLKIQPAKLEDSAVYLCASSPPVGNQPQHFGDGTRLSIL.

The chain has TRBV30 and TRBJ2-3; D possibly uses TRBD1 or TRBD2 (5 bases each). Trimming left V 0 bases short and J 8 bases short, with 9 bases between. Germline V lookup: CDR1 GTSNPN, CDR2 SVGIG (reference sequence). The CDR3 is made up of 12 amino acids. The CDR3 spells CAWSVQRGTQYF. CDR3 DNA sequence: TGTGCCTGGAGTGTACAGAGGGGTACGCAGTATTTT.